This TCR beta chain was recorded in a study of beta chain features in type 1 diabetes. Of the isolated RNA, all was reverse transcribed, and so the sequenced material was expressed TCRB transcripts. Assay: immunoSEQ multiplex PCR; the TCRdb copy retains only in-frame clones and omits some. This table holds about 140,000 clones, less than 9% found once. The CDR3 consists of 12 residues. Germline-derived CDR1 and CDR2 are SGHAT and FQDESV (reference sequence). V lost 7 bases and J lost 4, with 10 bases in between. This clone was counted only a few times. The chain uses TRBV11-1 and TRBJ2-5; tentatively, D is TRBD2 (6 bases). This sequence was found in a woman aged 30 to 39 in good health. Specimen: central memory CD4+ T cells from blood. The CDR3 spells CASTPGGETQYF. For the CDR3, the DNA is TGTGCCAGCACCCCCGGGGGAGAGACCCAGTACTTC.